This T cell receptor beta chain comes out of a study of cytomegalovirus exposure and HLA in healthy donors. Study results and caveats: CMV serostatus was the only recorded immune exposure for donors. Listed as cytomegalovirus-associated were approximately 160 TCR beta chains.

Both 60 Vbeta primers and 13 Jbeta primers went into the PCR. This table comes from immunoSEQ multiplex PCR, and its TCRdb copy is limited to in-frame clones, with some not included. The table includes some 150,000 clones, around 82% detected once. As regards this clone: Its antigen is currently unknown.

The CDR3 is 12 residues long. V lost 6 bases to trimming and J lost 7 bases, with 9 bases between them. Germline assignment: CDR1 MDHEN and CDR2 SYDVKM. The origin of this receptor is a woman in her fifties or sixties in good health and CMV-seropositive. This sequence joins TRBV28 and TRBJ2-2; TRBD2 might be the D (6 bases). The sequenced sample was PBMCs. In DNA, the CDR3 is TGTGCCAGCAGGGAGGGACGCGGGGAGCTGTTTTTT. Translated, it gives CASREGRGELFF.